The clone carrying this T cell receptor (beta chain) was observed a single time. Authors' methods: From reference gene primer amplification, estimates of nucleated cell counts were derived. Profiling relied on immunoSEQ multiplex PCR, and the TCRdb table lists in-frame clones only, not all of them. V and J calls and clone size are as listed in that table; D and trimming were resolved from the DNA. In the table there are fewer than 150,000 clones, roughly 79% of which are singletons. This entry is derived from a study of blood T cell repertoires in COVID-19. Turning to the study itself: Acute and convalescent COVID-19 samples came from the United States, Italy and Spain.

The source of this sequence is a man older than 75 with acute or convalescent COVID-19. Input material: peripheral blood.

The DNA of the CDR3 is TGTGCCAGCAGCCCGCCGGGACAGGGGGCTTCACCCCTCCACTTT. Its protein product is CASSPPGQGASPLHF. V is TRBV5-5 and J is TRBJ1-6; TRBD1 agrees at 12 bases. The CDR3 runs to 15 residues. V gave up 4 bases and J gave up 9 bases; unmatched junction bases: 5. Per the germline V gene, CDR1 is SGHKS and CDR2 is YYEKEE (reference sequence).